The clone carrying this T cell receptor (beta chain) was recorded many times. Germline loops: CDR1 KGHDR, CDR2 SFDVKD. The CDR3 has 17 amino acids. Trimming removed 2 bases from V and 2 bases from J; junction bases left unmatched: 10. After template switching added a universal primer site, the resulting cDNA carried unique molecular identifiers. TCRdb ran MiXCR on the 5' RACE reads and lists one entry per CDR3 protein. Among fewer than 250,000 distinct CDR3 sequences listed, 6% to 8% were seen once. This sample is part of a study of identical twins. Healthy Caucasians, and only they, were the donors. The same data also went into a second study, on yellow fever vaccine responses in identical twins.

The rearrangement links TRBV24-1 to TRBJ2-7, with 8 bases fitting TRBD2. Sequences were obtained from CD8+ T cells sorted from blood. This clonotype was obtained from a woman under 30 in good health. CDR3 DNA sequence: TGTGCCACCAGTGATTGGGACGGTAGCGGGGCCCCCTACGAGCAGTACTTC. This translates into CATSDWDGSGAPYEQYF.